The entry that follows covers one TCR beta chain sequence. The antigen is unknown. This sample stems from a study of memory B cells and T cells in multiple sclerosis. Broader study findings: Clone-set sizes differed between compartments, so shared clonotype counts needed normalization.

There are 15 residues in the CDR3. Per the germline V gene, CDR1 is MNHEY and CDR2 is SMNVEV (reference sequence). After stimulus-free culture, autoproliferating CFSE-dim and non-proliferating CFSE-high T cells were sequenced separately. Fewer than 65 million CFSE-labeled PBMCs were cultured about seven days unstimulated, then replicate wells were pooled. PBMCs were labeled with about 0.5 uM CFSE and cultured without exogenous stimuli. Some clones are missing from TCRdb's copy, which holds only in-frame ones; the method was immunoSEQ multiplex PCR. The sample has 35,000 to 55,000 clones, roughly 82% seen once; the top ten hold 0.85% to 1.3%.

V usage is TRBV27 and J usage is TRBJ2-5; 7 bases are a match to TRBD1. The J call may be incorrect, as the DNA end agrees better with TRBJ2-7. Sequenced sample: PBMCs from blood kept in culture. This clonotype was sampled from a human donor with multiple sclerosis. CDR3 region: CASSPLRTGVYEQYF. The CDR3 coding sequence is TGTGCCAGCAGTCCCCTTAGGACAGGAGTCTACGAGCAGTACTTC.